This TCR beta chain derives from a study of shared clonotypes between healthy human individuals. About the research overall: Donor ages ranged 18 to 49 years: a couple of women, three men.

A split of CD4+ cells into CD45RA+ naive and CD45RA-negative memory subsets was performed. Worth noting for this clone: The antigen is not known.

TCRdb keeps only in-frame clones here, not all; method: immunoSEQ multiplex PCR. The table shows over a million clones, with roughly 97% occurring only once. Study-wide points: Some clonotypes were shared by all four sorted-subset donors, while others were not shared. The non-shared ones had lower generation probabilities than the shared ones.

The TCR was taken from a man under 40 in good health. The sample consisted of naive CD4+ T cells sorted from blood. Subset: CD45RA+ positively selected.

As DNA, the CDR3 is TGTGCCAGTAAGAGTAGCTCCTACAATGAGCAGTTCTTC. Translated, it gives CASKSSSYNEQFF. V and J are TRBV19 and TRBJ2-1, with D unresolved. Trimming stripped 7 bases from V and 0 bases from J, with 7 bases between. This CDR3 region has 13 residues. Germline-derived CDR1 and CDR2 are LNHDA and SQIVND (reference sequence).